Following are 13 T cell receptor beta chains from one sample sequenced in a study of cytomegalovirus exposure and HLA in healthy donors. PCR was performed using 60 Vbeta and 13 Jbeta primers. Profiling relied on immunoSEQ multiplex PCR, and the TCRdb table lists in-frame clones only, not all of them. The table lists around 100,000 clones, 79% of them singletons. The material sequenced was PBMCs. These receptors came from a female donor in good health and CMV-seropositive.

CDR3 amino acids: CASETGHEQYF. The CDR3 region has the DNA TGTGCCAGCGAGACAGGGCACGAGCAGTACTTC. This chain links TRBV5-8 with TRBJ2-7; TRBD1 matches at 7 bases. The CDR3 has 11 residues. Unmatched junction bases numbered 3, after V lost 7 bases and J lost 5 bases. Per germline, CDR1 SGHTS and CDR2 YDEGEE. Filled out from reference TRBV5-8 and TRBJ2-7, the complete variable domain reads EAGVTQSPTHLIKTRGQQATLRCSPISGHTSVYWYQQALGLGLQFLLWYDEGEERNRGNFPPRFSGRQFPNYSSELNVNALELEDSALYLCASETGHEQYFGPGTRLTVT.

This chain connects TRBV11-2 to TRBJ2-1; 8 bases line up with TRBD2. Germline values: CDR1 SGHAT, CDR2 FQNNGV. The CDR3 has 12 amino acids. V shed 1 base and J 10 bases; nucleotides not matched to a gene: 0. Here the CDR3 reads CASSLGGREQFF. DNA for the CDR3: TGTGCCAGCAGCTTAGGCGGGAGGGAGCAGTTCTTC.

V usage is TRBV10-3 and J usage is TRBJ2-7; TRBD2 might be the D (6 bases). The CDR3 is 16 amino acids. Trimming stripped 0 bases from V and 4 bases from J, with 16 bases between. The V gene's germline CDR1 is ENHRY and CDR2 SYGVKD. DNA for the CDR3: TGTGCCATCAGTGAGTCGAGTGCTAGCGTGGGGTACGAGCAGTACTTC. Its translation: CAISESSASVGYEQYF.

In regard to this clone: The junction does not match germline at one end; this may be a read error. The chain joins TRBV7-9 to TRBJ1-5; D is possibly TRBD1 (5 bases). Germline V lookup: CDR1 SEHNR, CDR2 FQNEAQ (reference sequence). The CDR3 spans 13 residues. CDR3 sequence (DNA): TGTTCCAGCAGCTCATTTGGGACGGGGGCCCAGCATTTT. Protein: CSSSSFGTGAQHF.

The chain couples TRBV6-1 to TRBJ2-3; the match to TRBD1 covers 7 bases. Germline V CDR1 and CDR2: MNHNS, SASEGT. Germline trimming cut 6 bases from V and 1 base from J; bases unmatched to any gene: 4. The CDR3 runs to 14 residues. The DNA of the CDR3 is TGTGCCAGCAGACAAGGACAGGGCACAGATACGCAGTATTTT. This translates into CASRQGQGTDTQYF.

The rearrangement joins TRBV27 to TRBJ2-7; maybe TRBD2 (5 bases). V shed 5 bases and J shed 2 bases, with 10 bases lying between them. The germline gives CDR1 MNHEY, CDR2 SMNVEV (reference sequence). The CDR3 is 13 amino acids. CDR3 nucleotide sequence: TGTGCCAGCAGTCCCCGGGGAACCTACGAGCAGTACTTC. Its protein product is CASSPRGTYEQYF.

CDR3 amino acids: CASSLSWGGTDTQYF. The CDR3 region has the DNA TGTGCCAGCAGTTTATCGTGGGGGGGCACAGATACGCAGTATTTT. The V and J genes are TRBV27 and TRBJ2-3; maybe TRBD2 (6 bases). The V and J ends lost 0 bases and 1 base respectively, with 8 bases between them. Germline V gene lookup returns CDR1 MNHEY and CDR2 SMNVEV (reference sequence). The CDR3 contains 15 residues.

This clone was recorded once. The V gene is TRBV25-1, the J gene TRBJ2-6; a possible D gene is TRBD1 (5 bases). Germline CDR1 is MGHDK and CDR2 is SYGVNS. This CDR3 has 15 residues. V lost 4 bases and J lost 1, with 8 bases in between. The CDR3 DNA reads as TGTGCCAGCAGTGTCAGGGCATCTGGGGCCAACGTCCTGACTTTC. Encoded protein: CASSVRASGANVLTF.

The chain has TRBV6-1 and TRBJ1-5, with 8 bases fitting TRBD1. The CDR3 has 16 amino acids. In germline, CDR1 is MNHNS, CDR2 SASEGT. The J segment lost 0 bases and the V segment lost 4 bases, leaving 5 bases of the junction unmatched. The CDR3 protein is CASSGQGPYSNQPQHF. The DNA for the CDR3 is TGTGCCAGCAGTGGACAGGGGCCCTATAGCAATCAGCCCCAGCATTTT.

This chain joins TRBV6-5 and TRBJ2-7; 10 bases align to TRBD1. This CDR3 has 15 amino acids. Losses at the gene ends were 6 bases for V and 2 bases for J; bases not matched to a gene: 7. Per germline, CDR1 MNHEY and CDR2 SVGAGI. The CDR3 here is CASRNSGQGTYEQYF. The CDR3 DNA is TGTGCCAGCAGAAACTCGGGACAGGGGACCTACGAGCAGTACTTC.

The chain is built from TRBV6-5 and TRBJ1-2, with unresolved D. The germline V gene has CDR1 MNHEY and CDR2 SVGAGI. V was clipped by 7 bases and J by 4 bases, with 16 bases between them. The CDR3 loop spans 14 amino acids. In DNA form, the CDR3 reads TGTGCCAGCACCTTCCTGCCTTACGGCTATGGCTACACCTTC. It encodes CASTFLPYGYGYTF.

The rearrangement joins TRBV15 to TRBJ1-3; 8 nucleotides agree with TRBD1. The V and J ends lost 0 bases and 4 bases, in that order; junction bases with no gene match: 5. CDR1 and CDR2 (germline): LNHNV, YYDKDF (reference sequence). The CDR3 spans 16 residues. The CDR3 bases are TGTGCCACCAGCAGAGAGGACAGGGCTGGAGGAAACACCATATATTTT. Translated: CATSREDRAGGNTIYF.

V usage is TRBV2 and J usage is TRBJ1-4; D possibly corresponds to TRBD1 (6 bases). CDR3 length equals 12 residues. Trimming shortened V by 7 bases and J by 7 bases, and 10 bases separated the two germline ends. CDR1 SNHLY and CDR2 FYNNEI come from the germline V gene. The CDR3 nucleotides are TGTGCCAGCATCAGGGGAAGTGAAAAACTGTTTTTT. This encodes CASIRGSEKLFF. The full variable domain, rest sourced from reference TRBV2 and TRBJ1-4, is EPEVTQTPSHQVTQMGQEVILRCVPISNHLYFYWYRQILGQKVEFLVSFYNNEISEKSEIFDDQFSVERPDGSNFTLKIRSTKLEDSAMYFCASIRGSEKLFFGSGTQLSVL.